Sequencing of this T cell receptor (beta chain) was carried out in a study of vaccination and CD4 T cells after COVID-19. Across the study: With a range of 35 to 161, the median interval from diagnosis to drawing post-COVID samples was less than 130 days.

Sequencing of the DNA from cultured CD4+ T cells was carried out with the Oncomine TCR Beta short-read assay. TCRdb processed the PCR reads anew with MiXCR; each CDR3 protein has one entry. The sample shows some 23,000 distinct CDR3 sequences, around 43% of them seen only once. This CDR3 comprises 16 residues. Germline CDR1 and CDR2: GTSNPN and SVGIG (reference sequence). The J segment lost 1 base and the V segment lost 8 bases, leaving 16 bases of the junction unmatched. Treatment of the sample: approximately 9-day PBMC culture with coronavirus spike peptide pools or control peptides (ViraFEST assay). ViraFEST expanded antigen-specific T cells with peptide pools, then sequenced TCRs. As to this clonotype: Its antigen remains unknown.

The gene calls are TRBV30 and TRBJ2-5, with TRBD2 identical over 7 bases. Here the sequenced sample was CD4+ T cells from blood, cultured in vitro, taken before SARS-CoV-2 vaccination. The receptor was derived from a human donor who received a COVID-19 vaccine. CDR3 nucleotide sequence: TGTGCCCTGGAAAGGGGTGATAGCGGGCGCCAAGAGACCCAGTACTTC. Translated, it gives CALERGDSGRQETQYF.